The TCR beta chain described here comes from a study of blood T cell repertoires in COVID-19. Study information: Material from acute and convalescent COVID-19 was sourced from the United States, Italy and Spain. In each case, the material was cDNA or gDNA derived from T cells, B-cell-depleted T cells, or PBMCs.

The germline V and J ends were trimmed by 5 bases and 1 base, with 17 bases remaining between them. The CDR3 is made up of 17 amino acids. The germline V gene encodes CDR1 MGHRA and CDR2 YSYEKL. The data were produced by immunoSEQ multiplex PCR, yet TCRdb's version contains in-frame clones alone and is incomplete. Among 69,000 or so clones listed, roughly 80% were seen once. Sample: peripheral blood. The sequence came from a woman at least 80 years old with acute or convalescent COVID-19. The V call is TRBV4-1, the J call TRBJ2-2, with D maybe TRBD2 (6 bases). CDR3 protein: CASSGRGTGKNTGELFF. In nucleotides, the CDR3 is TGCGCCAGCAGCGGTCGAGGGACTGGAAAGAACACCGGGGAGCTGTTTTTT.